This TCR beta chain came from a study of blood T cells in healthy people across ages. Sample-barcoded 5' priming and a J-beta primer mix drove a second PCR of roughly 6 to 12 cycles. A minimum of 2.5 million CDR3-containing paired-end reads was obtained for each sample. A single record per CDR3 protein comes from TCRdb applying MiXCR to the 5' RACE reads. The repertoire holds some 780,000 distinct CDR3 sequences, with more than 55% as singletons. This CDR3 is built from 13 residues. Trimming removed 4 bases from V and 5 bases from J, with 9 bases in between. The germline V gene has CDR1 ENHRY and CDR2 SYGVKD.

The sequenced sample consisted of blood. The TCR originated in a man aged 35-49 years in good health. The gene calls are TRBV10-3 and TRBJ1-5; perhaps TRBD1 as D (6 bases). The DNA for the CDR3 is TGTGCCATCAGTGTCGCAGGGGATCAGCCCCAGCATTTT. Protein: CAISVAGDQPQHF.